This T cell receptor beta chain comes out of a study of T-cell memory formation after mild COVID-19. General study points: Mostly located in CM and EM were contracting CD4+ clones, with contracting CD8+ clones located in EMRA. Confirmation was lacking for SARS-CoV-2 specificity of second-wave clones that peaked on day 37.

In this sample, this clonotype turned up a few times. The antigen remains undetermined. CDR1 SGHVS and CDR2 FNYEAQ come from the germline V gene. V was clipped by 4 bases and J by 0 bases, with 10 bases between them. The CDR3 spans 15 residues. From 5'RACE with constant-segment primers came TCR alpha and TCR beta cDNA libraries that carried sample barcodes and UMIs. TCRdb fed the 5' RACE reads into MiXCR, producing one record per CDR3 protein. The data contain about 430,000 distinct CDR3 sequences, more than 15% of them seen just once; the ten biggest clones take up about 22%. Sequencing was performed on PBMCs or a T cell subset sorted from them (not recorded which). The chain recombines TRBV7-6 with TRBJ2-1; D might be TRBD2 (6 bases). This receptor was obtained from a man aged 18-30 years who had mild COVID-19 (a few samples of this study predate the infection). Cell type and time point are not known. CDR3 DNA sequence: TGTGCCAGCAGCTCGGGGGTTGTCTCCTACAATGAGCAGTTCTTC. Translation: CASSSGVVSYNEQFF.